Listed below are T cell receptor beta chains from one sample, sequenced in a study of T cells in Graves' hyperthyroidism and ophthalmopathy. TCRdb reanalysed the multiplex PCR reads using MiXCR and keeps one entry per CDR3 protein. The repertoire holds tens of thousands of distinct CDR3 sequences, with roughly 58% as singletons. The sample taken for sequencing was blood. These TCRs come from a woman in her sixties with Graves' ophthalmopathy. The CDR3 runs from the conserved cysteine through the conserved F or W. A D gene is named only where the DNA matches it firmly. Clone size is given for some rows only: seen once, a few or many times, or a class if the clone is expanded.

D	size	V	J	DNA	CDR3
.	.	TRBV28	TRBJ2-5	TGTGCCAGCAGTTTCTGGGGGGTAGAACAAGAGACCCAGTACTTC	CASSFWGVEQETQYF
TRBD1	.	TRBV20-1	TRBJ2-7	TGCAGTGCTAGTCCCGGGACAGGGGGCGAGTTGGAGCAGTACTTC	CSASPGTGGELEQYF
TRBD2	many	TRBV14	TRBJ2-2	TGTGCCAGCAGCCAGGGCCTAGCGGGGGCCAAGAACACCGGGGAGCTGTTTTTT	CASSQGLAGAKNTGELFF
TRBD2	.	TRBV19	TRBJ2-7	TGTGCCAGTAGCCTAAGCGGGAGGGCCTTCTACGAGCAGTACTTC	CASSLSGRAFYEQYF
.	many	TRBV12-3/TRBV12-4	TRBJ1-1	TGTGCCAGCAGTTCAAAGGAAGGAACTGAAGCTTTCTTT	CASSSKEGTEAFF
.	.	TRBV11-2	TRBJ2-7	TGTGCCAGCAGCTTAGGGAGGGGGCCCAGCTCCTACGAGCAGTACTTC	CASSLGRGPSSYEQYF
TRBD1	many	TRBV18	TRBJ2-6	TGTGCCAGCTCACCAACAGGGGCGGAAGGGGCCAACGTCCTGACTTTC	CASSPTGAEGANVLTF
.	.	TRBV12-3/TRBV12-4	TRBJ1-1	TGTGCCAGCAGTATTACCAGAGATGAAGCTTTCTTT	CASSITRDEAFF
.	many	TRBV6-4	TRBJ1-1	TGTGCCAGCAGTGACTCGACGGTGGGTCGCGCCGCTTTCTTT	CASSDSTVGRAAFF
.	.	TRBV7-9	TRBJ2-3	TGTGCCAGCAGCTACGCATCTACCGATACACAGTATTTT	CASSYASTDTQYF
TRBD1	.	TRBV6-4	TRBJ2-7	TGTGCCAGCAGTGTAGAACAGGGGGCGAACCACGAGCAGTACTTC	CASSVEQGANHEQYF
TRBD1	many	TRBV9	TRBJ2-5	TGTGCCAGCAGCGTCGGGACAGCCCCAGGGGAGACCCAGTACTTC	CASSVGTAPGETQYF
.	.	TRBV29-1	TRBJ2-1	TGCAGCGTGGCACAGGGTAATGTCAATGAGCAGTTCTTC	CSVAQGNVNEQFF
.	.	TRBV5-5	TRBJ2-7	TGTGCCAGCAGCTTGAGCAGGGAACCACCCTACGAGCAGTACTTC	CASSLSREPPYEQYF
TRBD1	.	TRBV24-1	TRBJ2-1	TGTGCCACCAGTAATCCGGGACAGAATGAGCAGTTCTTC	CATSNPGQNEQFF
.	.	TRBV6-6	TRBJ1-1	TGCGCCAGCAGTGAAGCACTGGGAACTGAAGCTTTCTTT	CASSEALGTEAFF
TRBD1	.	TRBV28	TRBJ2-1	TGTGCCAGCCAGGGGGCCTACAATGAGCAGTTCTTC	CASQGAYNEQFF
TRBD1	few	TRBV19	TRBJ1-5	TGTGCCAGTACCGGGGGGAGGACAGGGGGCAATCAGCCCCAGCATTTT	CASTGGRTGGNQPQHF
.	.	TRBV10-2	TRBJ2-2	TGCGCCAGCAGCTCGAGGGAGGGGGAGCTGTTTTTT	CASSSREGELFF
.	many	TRBV3-1	TRBJ1-5	TGTGCCAGCAGCCAAGATCAGGGCAGTCAGCCCCAGCATTTT	CASSQDQGSQPQHF
TRBD1	.	TRBV3-1	TRBJ1-6	TGTGCCAGCGGAAGTGAGGGACAGGGGGAGCTTATCTCCTATAATTCACCCCTCCACTTT	CASGSEGQGELISYNSPLHF
.	many	TRBV4-3	TRBJ2-5	TGCGCCAGCAGCCCCTCCCCGTGGGGACGTGAGACCCAGTACTTC	CASSPSPWGRETQYF
.	many	TRBV9	TRBJ2-2	TGTGCCAGCAGCCCTCGTCCCCCGGGCCCCCCCGGGGAGCTGTTTTTT	CASSPRPPGPPGELFF
.	few	TRBV19	TRBJ1-5	TGTGCCAGTAGTCCTTCGGCCAGGGGTGGCCAGCCCCAGCATTTT	CASSPSARGGQPQHF
TRBD2	few	TRBV10-1	TRBJ2-3	TGCGCCAGCAGTGAGTCGGTTAGCGGGATGGGCAATGAGCAGTATTTT	CASSESVSGMGNEQYF
.	many	TRBV19	TRBJ1-1	TGTGCCAGTAGTAATCGGGGGAACACTGAAGCTTTCTTT	CASSNRGNTEAFF
.	once	TRBV5-5	TRBJ1-2	TGTGCTAGCAACTTTGGACAGAATCCCTATGGCTACACCTTC	CASNFGQNPYGYTF
TRBD2	many	TRBV19	TRBJ2-7	TGTGCCAGTAGTAAAGCGACTAGCAGTCCCTACGAGCAGTACTTC	CASSKATSSPYEQYF
TRBD2	many	TRBV7-9	TRBJ2-5	TGTGCCAGCAGCTTAGTTGGACTAGCGGGAACAAGATGGTACTTC	CASSLVGLAGTRWYF
TRBD1	.	TRBV11-2	TRBJ2-7	TGTGCCAGCAGCGGTCAGGGGGCAGACTACGAGCAGTACTTC	CASSGQGADYEQYF
.	.	TRBV12-3/TRBV12-4	TRBJ1-5	TGTGCCAGCAGTTTCCGGGAAGGGCAGCCCCAGCATTTT	CASSFREGQPQHF
.	many	TRBV7-2	TRBJ1-3	TGTGCCAGCAGCCCGGGGTCCGATGGAAACACCATATATTTT	CASSPGSDGNTIYF
.	many	TRBV25-1	TRBJ2-4	TGTGCCAGCACCGACAGGCCCAGGGGATTGATAGCCAAAAACATTCAGTACTTC	CASTDRPRGLIAKNIQYF
.	many	TRBV6-1	TRBJ1-5	TGTGCCAGCAGTGAAGTCGAGGGAGGAGATCAGCCCCAGCATTTT	CASSEVEGGDQPQHF
TRBD2	.	TRBV2	TRBJ2-1	TGTGCCAGCAAAGCCTGGACTAGCGGGGGGACTAATGAGCAGTTCTTC	CASKAWTSGGTNEQFF
TRBD1	.	TRBV19	TRBJ2-7	TGTGCCAGTGGGACAGGGGACTACGAGCGGTACTTC	CASGTGDYERYF
.	many	TRBV5-4	TRBJ2-2	TGTGCCAGCAGCTCCGGGGGAGGATTGACCGGGGAGCTGTTTTTT	CASSSGGGLTGELFF
.	.	TRBV9	TRBJ1-1	TGTGCCAGCAGCGTAGGCCGGGGAGTTGAAGCTTTCTTT	CASSVGRGVEAFF
TRBD1	.	TRBV7-9	TRBJ1-4	TGTGCCAGCAGCGTCGGGACAGGGGGCGATGAAAAACTGTTTTTT	CASSVGTGGDEKLFF
.	many	TRBV13	TRBJ2-2	TGTGCCAGCAGCGTCGGACAGCCCACCGGGGAGCTGTTTTTT	CASSVGQPTGELFF
TRBD1	medium-sized	TRBV10-3	TRBJ1-2	TGTGCCATCAACGATCCGACAGGGGCAACCTATGGCTACACCTTC	CAINDPTGATYGYTF
.	many	TRBV7-9	TRBJ2-2	TGTGCCAGCAGCCCATCTAGCACCGGGGAGCTGTTTTTT	CASSPSSTGELFF
.	.	TRBV20-1	TRBJ2-2	TGCAGTGCTTGGCCAGAGATTGGTACAGGGAACACTGGGGAGCTGTTTTTT	CSAWPEIGTGNTGELFF
.	.	TRBV18	TRBJ2-6	TGTGCCAGCTCACCACGAGAGACTAGATTCTCTGGGGCCAACGTCCTGACTTTC	CASSPRETRFSGANVLTF